Shown below are 10 T cell receptor beta chains from a single sample sequenced in a study of cytomegalovirus exposure and HLA in healthy donors. PCR primers comprised 60 Vbeta and 13 Jbeta primers. Produced via immunoSEQ multiplex PCR; TCRdb's table is partial and in-frame only. The sample records approximately 100,000 clones, 60% to 75% being singletons. Input material: PBMCs. The receptors here all came from a man aged 55 to 70 in good health and CMV-seronegative.

This clone has just a few counts. CDR3 protein: CASSYGGSGEQFF. CDR3 DNA sequence: TGTGCCAGCAGTTACGGGGGTAGCGGTGAGCAGTTCTTC. The genes are TRBV6-5 and TRBJ2-1; tentative D call: TRBD2 (6 bases). This CDR3 spans 13 amino acids. Germline lookup yields CDR1 MNHEY and CDR2 SVGAGI. Trimming removed 2 bases from V and 9 bases from J, with 11 bases in between.

The chain is built from TRBV6-1 and TRBJ1-2; TRBD1 matches at 9 bases. From germline, CDR1 is MNHNS and CDR2 SASEGT. Trimming cost V 8 bases and J 7 bases; bases outside gene matches: 5. The CDR3 has 12 amino acids. The CDR3 bases are TGTGCCAGCTTGACAGGGGGAAGTGGCTACACCTTC. Translated: CASLTGGSGYTF.

J is TRBJ1-2 and V is TRBV19, with 7 bases lining up with TRBD1. CDR3 length: 14 residues. Per the germline V gene, CDR1 is LNHDA and CDR2 is SQIVND (reference sequence). V lost 3 bases, J lost 4 bases, and 5 bases stayed unmatched. As DNA, the CDR3 is TGTGCCAGTAGTATTCGCCAGGGGGGCTATGGCTACACCTTC. As protein: CASSIRQGGYGYTF.

V usage is TRBV6-5 and J usage is TRBJ1-5; 10 bases are shared with TRBD1. Germline trimming cut 6 bases from V and 6 bases from J; bases unmatched to any gene: 8. The CDR3 length is 15 residues. Germline V gene lookup returns CDR1 MNHEY and CDR2 SVGAGI. As DNA, the CDR3 is TGTGCCAGCAGCTCGGACAGGGGGGTCGGTCAGCCCCAGCATTTT. It is translated as CASSSDRGVGQPQHF.

V is TRBV2 and J is TRBJ2-3, with D maybe TRBD2 (6 bases). The CDR3 runs 14 residues. Germline CDR1 is SNHLY and CDR2 is FYNNEI. V lost 8 bases to trimming and J lost 1 base, with 13 bases between them. CDR3 loop: CASSGDRGTDTQYF. In DNA, the CDR3 is TGTGCCAGCTCGGGGGACCGGGGCACAGATACGCAGTATTTT.

The chain joins TRBV28 to TRBJ2-7; possible D gene TRBD1, 6 bases. The CDR3 covers 17 residues. The V end was cut by 2 bases, the J end by 0 bases, with 17 bases between. Per germline, CDR1 MDHEN and CDR2 SYDVKM. CDR3 sequence (DNA): TGTGCCAGCAGTTTAAGAGGGGGTGGGTTCGGCTCCTACGAGCAGTACTTC. Protein product: CASSLRGGGFGSYEQYF.

This clone was detected only a few times. The genes are TRBV6-5 and TRBJ2-4; D is possibly TRBD1 (6 bases). Germline V gene data show CDR1 as MNHEY and CDR2 as SVGAGI. This CDR3 is built from 14 residues. V lost 6 bases, J lost 4 bases, and 13 bases lay in between. In DNA, the CDR3 is TGTGCCAGCAGCTCTAAGGGGGATAAAAACATTCAGTACTTC. Residues: CASSSKGDKNIQYF.

V and J are TRBV5-4 and TRBJ2-5; D may be TRBD2 (6 bases). CDR3 length equals 15 residues. V was pared by 0 bases and J by 2 bases, with 11 bases between. CDR1 and CDR2 (germline): SGHNT, YYREEE (reference sequence). CDR3 nucleotides: TGTGCCAGCAGCTTGGCCGTCGGGGGTCAAGAGACCCAGTACTTC. Amino acids: CASSLAVGGQETQYF.

This clone has a single count. The V call is TRBV10-3, the J call TRBJ1-1, with TRBD1 as a possible D gene (6 bases). The CDR3 is 12 amino acids. Germline CDR1 is ENHRY and CDR2 is SYGVKD. Deletions cut 0 bases from V and 11 bases from J, with 10 bases between. The CDR3 protein is CAISESTGFAFF. DNA of the CDR3: TGTGCCATCAGTGAGTCAACAGGGTTTGCTTTCTTT.

Only one count was recorded for this clone. The gene calls are TRBV20-1 and TRBJ1-4; the D is unclear. V shed 0 bases and J shed 7 bases, with 3 bases lying between them. The CDR3 is 11 amino acids. Germline assignment: CDR1 DFQATT and CDR2 SNEGSKA (reference sequence). Written as DNA, the CDR3 is TGCAGTGCTAGAGATCGTGAAAAACTGTTTTTT. This translates into CSARDREKLFF.